In this sample, the clone carrying this T cell receptor beta chain turned up a few times. This record belongs to a study of blood T cell repertoires in COVID-19. Study information: Samples representing acute and convalescent COVID-19 were sourced from the United States, Italy and Spain. The analysed material was cDNA or gDNA that came from T cells, B-cell-depleted T cells, or PBMCs.

Original analysis: Estimation of nucleated cell counts was performed using reference gene primer amplification. Repertoires were generated with immunoSEQ multiplex PCR, while TCRdb's copy carries only in-frame clones and drops some. The V and J calls and clone size come from that table; D and trimming were worked out from the DNA. The table shows 80,000 to 95,000 clones, with about nine tenths occurring only once. The germline V gene encodes CDR1 MDHEN and CDR2 SYDVKM. The length of the CDR3 is 15 residues. V lost 5 bases and J lost 4; bases outside the gene matches: 6. Sequencing was done on a sample of peripheral blood. This sequence was found in a man aged 50-59 years with active or convalescent COVID-19. The chain recombines TRBV28 with TRBJ1-5; 9 nucleotides match TRBD1. CDR3 sequence reads: CASSPPGQGNQPQHF. CDR3 DNA: TGTGCCAGCAGTCCCCCGGGACAGGGTAATCAGCCCCAGCATTTT.